This T cell receptor (beta chain) was sequenced for a study of early T cells in non-severe SARS-CoV-2 infection. About the study: The study sequenced bulk RNA from unsorted whole blood, with chains unpaired. Overall study findings and caveats: Matching against VDJdb likely underestimated virus-specific expansions, favoring anti-spike CD8.

Points on this clonotype: Its cognate antigen is unknown.

TCRdb reprocessed the 5' RACE reads with MiXCR, giving one entry per CDR3 protein. This table holds tens of thousands of distinct CDR3 sequences, around 12% found once. Germline V gene sequence: CDR1 KGHSH, CDR2 LQKENI. The V and J ends lost 3 bases and 7 bases, in that order; junction bases with no gene match: 12. CDR3 length equals 16 residues. The J gene is TRBJ2-1, the V gene TRBV18; 7 nucleotides agree with TRBD2. The starting material was whole blood, obtained at baseline. The clonotype originates from an adult who was a healthcare worker with PCR-confirmed SARS-CoV-2 infection or an uninfected control (not recorded which). The CDR3 coding sequence is TGTGCCAGCTCACCCTTGGCGGGGGTAGTGACGAATGAGCAGTTCTTC. Translation: CASSPLAGVVTNEQFF.